A selection of T cell receptor beta chains follows, all from one sample in a study of cytomegalovirus exposure and HLA in healthy donors. The data were produced by immunoSEQ multiplex PCR, yet TCRdb's version contains in-frame clones alone and is incomplete. Counted here are fewer than 200,000 clones, 71% occurring once; the ten biggest clones make up approximately 1.5%. Sample: PBMCs. These receptors came from a girl aged 5 to 17 in good health and CMV-seronegative. CDR3s include the opening cysteine and the closing phenylalanine or tryptophan. The order of the fields is V gene, J gene, D gene, clone size, CDR3 DNA, CDR3 protein. The D gene is left open where the match is weak. Expanded clones are given a class, and other clones once, few, many or no size at all.

TRBV2	TRBJ1-1	-	-	TGTGCCAGCAGTGACCAGAACACTGAAGCTTTCTTT	CASSDQNTEAFF
TRBV28	TRBJ2-3	TRBD1	once	TGTGCCAGCAGCTCCCTCGGGACAGCTAGCACAGATACGCAGTATTTT	CASSSLGTASTDTQYF
TRBV27	TRBJ2-7	-	-	TGTGCCAGCAGCGCCACGGGATCACCCTACGAGCAGTACTTC	CASSATGSPYEQYF
TRBV5-6	TRBJ2-7	-	-	TGTGCCAGCAGCTATCGTGCGCCGGGTCCCTACGAGCAGTACTTC	CASSYRAPGPYEQYF
TRBV2	TRBJ1-1	TRBD1	few	TGTGCCAGCGAGCAGTTTCGTGGGACAGGGAACACTGAAGCTTTCTTT	CASEQFRGTGNTEAFF
TRBV9	TRBJ1-5	-	-	TGTGCCAGCAGCGTAGGGCAGTTCAATCAGCCCCAGCATTTT	CASSVGQFNQPQHF
TRBV10-3	TRBJ1-4	-	-	TGTGCCATCAGTGAGTCGATGGAGGGAGGTGAAAAACTGTTTTTT	CAISESMEGGEKLFF
TRBV5-6	TRBJ1-2	-	-	TGTGCCAGCAGCTTTGCCCCTACAGGGACGGGCGGCTACACCTTC	CASSFAPTGTGGYTF
TRBV6-5	TRBJ1-5	-	-	TGTGCCAGCAGTTACAGGGGCCACAATCAGCCCCAGCATTTT	CASSYRGHNQPQHF
TRBV7-9	TRBJ2-7	-	-	TGTGCCAGCAGCCCCCTCTCCTACGAGCAGTACTTC	CASSPLSYEQYF
TRBV19	TRBJ1-6	TRBD1	-	TGTGCCAGTAGTGAATCAGGGGGATTGGTTTCACCCCTCCACTTT	CASSESGGLVSPLHF
TRBV2	TRBJ2-3	-	-	TGTGCCAGCAGTAACACAGGTTCCGTAAAGCCAAATACGCAGTATTTT	CASSNTGSVKPNTQYF
TRBV9	TRBJ2-5	TRBD2	-	TGTGCCAGCAGCGGAACTCCTGGACTAGGATCGGAGACCCAGTACTTC	CASSGTPGLGSETQYF
TRBV6-1	TRBJ2-3	TRBD2	-	TGTGCCAGCAGTGAGGTCGCGGGGGTGGATACGCAGTATTTT	CASSEVAGVDTQYF
TRBV18	TRBJ1-2	-	once	TGTGCCAGCTCACCGGAGAGAGGTGGTCGCCTAAACTATGGCTACACCTTC	CASSPERGGRLNYGYTF
TRBV14	TRBJ2-5	-	-	TGTGCCAGCAGCCAAGATAGACTTACAGGGGAGACCCAGTACTTC	CASSQDRLTGETQYF
TRBV5-1	TRBJ1-1	TRBD1	-	TGCGCCAGCGGCGTATTGGGACAGAGTAACACTGAAGCTTTCTTT	CASGVLGQSNTEAFF
TRBV5-1	TRBJ2-1	TRBD2	-	TGCGCCAGCAGCTCCCAACCATCGGGACTAGCGGTCTACAATGAGCAGTTCTTC	CASSSQPSGLAVYNEQFF
TRBV7-9	TRBJ2-1	-	few	TGTGCCAGCAGCTTAGCAGGGACTTTCAATGAGCAGTTCTTC	CASSLAGTFNEQFF
TRBV7-8	TRBJ1-5	-	-	TGTGCCAGCAGACGCGGCTCGGGGGGCTCGAATCAGCCCCAGCATTTT	CASRRGSGGSNQPQHF
TRBV14	TRBJ2-7	-	once	TGTGCCAGGGGCCCCTATGGAGAGCAGTACTTC	CARGPYGEQYF
TRBV4-1	TRBJ2-7	TRBD2	once	TGCGCCAGCAGCCCCCGGGGTAGCGGGCCCTACGAGCAGTACTTC	CASSPRGSGPYEQYF
TRBV5-4	TRBJ1-4	TRBD1	few	TGTGCCAGCAGCCAAGGGACAGGGTATGAAAAACTGTTTTTT	CASSQGTGYEKLFF
TRBV29-1	TRBJ2-2	-	-	TGCAGCGTTGGTGCCGGGACTCTGAACACCGGGGAGCTGTTTTTT	CSVGAGTLNTGELFF
TRBV4-1	TRBJ1-4	-	-	TGCGCCAGCAGTGATTCTTGGGAGACCACCCCAGAAAAACTGTTTTTT	CASSDSWETTPEKLFF
TRBV5-1	TRBJ2-7	-	-	TGCGCCAGCAGCCTCCTGGGGGGAACCTACGAGCAGTACTTC	CASSLLGGTYEQYF
TRBV25-1	TRBJ1-5	-	-	TGTGCCAGCAGTGATCCAGGGGCCTATCAGCCCCAGCATTTT	CASSDPGAYQPQHF
TRBV5-4	TRBJ1-3	-	-	TGTGCCAGCAGCTTGAGAGGTGGAAACACCATATATTTT	CASSLRGGNTIYF
TRBV19	TRBJ2-2	-	-	TGTGCCAGTAGTATAGATACAGGGATGTACACCGGGGAGCTGTTTTTT	CASSIDTGMYTGELFF
TRBV27	TRBJ2-1	TRBD2	-	TGTGCCAGCAGGACGGGGGGACTAAGCTCCTACAATGAGCAGTTCTTC	CASRTGGLSSYNEQFF
TRBV11-1	TRBJ1-2	-	few	TGTGCCAGCAGCTTAGTCCAGGCAGGAGGCTACACCTTC	CASSLVQAGGYTF
TRBV15	TRBJ2-2	TRBD1	-	TGTGCCACCAGCATCTACAGGGGGCAGGCCGGGGAGCTGTTTTTT	CATSIYRGQAGELFF
TRBV9	TRBJ2-5	TRBD2	-	TGTGCCAGCAGCACCTGGGGGCGGGGGGCTGAAGAGACCCAGTACTTC	CASSTWGRGAEETQYF
TRBV6-4	TRBJ1-2	TRBD1	-	TGTGCCAGCAGTCAGACAGGGGGCGCCGATGGCTACACCTTC	CASSQTGGADGYTF
TRBV13	TRBJ1-2	-	-	TGTGCCAGCAGCGCCCGGGGTTTGTGGATCGGTGGCTACACCTTC	CASSARGLWIGGYTF
TRBV29-1	TRBJ2-7	TRBD2	-	TGCAGCGCCAGCGGGGGGCCCTACGAGCAGTACTTC	CSASGGPYEQYF
TRBV5-1	TRBJ1-2	-	-	TGCGCCAGCAGCTCCTTCCTTGGGGGGGGAGACTATGGCTACACCTTC	CASSSFLGGGDYGYTF
TRBV6-1	TRBJ2-3	TRBD1	-	TGTGCCAGCAGTGAAGGCCCGGGACAGGGGACAGATACGCAGTATTTT	CASSEGPGQGTDTQYF
TRBV6-5	TRBJ1-2	TRBD1	-	TGTGCCAGCAGCCCTCACGACAGGGGGGGTAGGGGCTACACCTTC	CASSPHDRGGRGYTF
TRBV5-1	TRBJ1-1	TRBD1	-	TGCGCCAGCAGCTTTCAGGGGGCCGACACTGAAGCTTTCTTT	CASSFQGADTEAFF
TRBV7-7	TRBJ2-3	-	-	TGTGCTAGCAGCTTTTCGCGGTCCACAGATACGCAGTATTTT	CASSFSRSTDTQYF
TRBV13	TRBJ2-1	-	-	TGTGCCAGCAGCCCCCTCGGTTCGGCGGGAAGGAATGAGCAGTTCTTC	CASSPLGSAGRNEQFF
TRBV7-9	TRBJ2-5	TRBD1	few	TGTGCCAGCAGCTACCCGGGACAGGGACTGGAGACCCAGTACTTC	CASSYPGQGLETQYF
TRBV6-1	TRBJ2-7	TRBD1	-	TGTGCCGTCTACCTGAGGGGACAGGGGGTCTACGAGCAGTACTTC	CAVYLRGQGVYEQYF